This TCR beta chain came from a study of Graves' ophthalmopathy and Graves' hyperthyroidism. In regard to this clonotype: Its antigen remains unidentified.

CDR3 size: 15 residues. Germline V gene data show CDR1 as SGHTA and CDR2 as FQGNSA. Germline trimming cut 6 bases from V and 4 bases from J; bases unmatched to any gene: 9. The study recruited hyperthyroidism patients aged 18 to 65 who were newly diagnosed, under 2 months' duration. A diagnosis was made from clinical symptoms together with serum thyroxine, TRAb, thyroid ultrasound and orbital computed tomography. For repertoire sequencing, the TCR beta CDR3 regions were amplified from RNA transcripts. First-round RT-PCR employed HTBI primers, with a second-round multiplex PCR after it. TCRdb reprocessed the multiplex PCR reads with MiXCR, giving one entry per CDR3 protein. Of around 1.1 million distinct CDR3 sequences listed, about two fifths are singletons. Broader study findings: Using 13 signatures, a model distinguished ophthalmopathy from stable hyperthyroidism, reaching about 90% sensitivity and approximately 80% specificity. Most thyroid-expanded clonotypes exceeding 0.001 frequency were also found in blood.

This clonotype originated in an adult man with Graves' hyperthyroidism. The sample comprised peripheral blood or thyroid tissue (not recorded which). The chain joins TRBV7-2 to TRBJ2-5; 9 bases agree with TRBD1. The CDR3 loop reads CASRSGTGMSETQYF. The CDR3 DNA follows: TGTGCCAGCAGGTCTGGGACAGGGATGTCAGAGACCCAGTACTTC.